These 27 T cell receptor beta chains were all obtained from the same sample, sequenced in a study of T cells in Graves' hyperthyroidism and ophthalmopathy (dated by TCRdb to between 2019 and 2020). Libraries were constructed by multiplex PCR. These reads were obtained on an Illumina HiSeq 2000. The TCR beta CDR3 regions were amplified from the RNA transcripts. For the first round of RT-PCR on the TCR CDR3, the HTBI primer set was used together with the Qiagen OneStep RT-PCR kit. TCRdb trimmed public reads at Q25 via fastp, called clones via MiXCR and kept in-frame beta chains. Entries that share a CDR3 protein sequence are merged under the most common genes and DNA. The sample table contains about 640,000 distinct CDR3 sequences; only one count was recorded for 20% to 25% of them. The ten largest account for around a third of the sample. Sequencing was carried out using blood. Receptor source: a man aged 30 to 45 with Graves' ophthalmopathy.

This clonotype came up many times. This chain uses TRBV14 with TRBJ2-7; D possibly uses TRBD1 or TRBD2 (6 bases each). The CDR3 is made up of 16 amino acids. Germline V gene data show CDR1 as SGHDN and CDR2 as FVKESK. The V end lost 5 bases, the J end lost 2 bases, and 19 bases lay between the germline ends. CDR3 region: CASSSSLRGAAYEQYF. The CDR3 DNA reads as TGTGCCAGCAGCTCTAGCCTTAGGGGGGCTGCCTACGAGCAGTACTTC. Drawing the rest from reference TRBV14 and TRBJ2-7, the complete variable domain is EAGVTQFPSHSVIEKGQTVTLRCDPISGHDNLYWYRRVMGKEIKFLLHFVKESKQDESGMPNNRFLAERTGGTYSTLKVQPAELEDSGVYFCASSSSLRGAAYEQYFGPGTRLTVT.

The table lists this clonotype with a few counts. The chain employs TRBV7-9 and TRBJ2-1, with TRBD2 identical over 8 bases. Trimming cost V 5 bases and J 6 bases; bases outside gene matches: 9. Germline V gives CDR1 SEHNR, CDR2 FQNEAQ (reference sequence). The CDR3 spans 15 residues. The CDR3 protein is CASSPGGYSSNEQFF. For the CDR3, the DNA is TGTGCCAGCAGCCCGGGGGGGTATTCTAGCAATGAGCAGTTCTTC.

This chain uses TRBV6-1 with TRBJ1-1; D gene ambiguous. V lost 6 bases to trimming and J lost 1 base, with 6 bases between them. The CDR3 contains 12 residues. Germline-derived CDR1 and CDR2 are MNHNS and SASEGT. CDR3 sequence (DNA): TGTGCCAGCAGAAGCCCGAACACTGAAGCTTTCTTT. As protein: CASRSPNTEAFF.

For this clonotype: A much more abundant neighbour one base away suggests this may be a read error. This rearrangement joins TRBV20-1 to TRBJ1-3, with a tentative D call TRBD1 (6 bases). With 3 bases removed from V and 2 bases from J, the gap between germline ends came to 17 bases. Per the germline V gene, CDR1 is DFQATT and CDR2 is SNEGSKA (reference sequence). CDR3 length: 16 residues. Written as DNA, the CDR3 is TGCAGTGCTAGGACGGCCAGGGGCAACCCTGGAAACACCATATATTTT. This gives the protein CSARTARGNPGNTIYF.

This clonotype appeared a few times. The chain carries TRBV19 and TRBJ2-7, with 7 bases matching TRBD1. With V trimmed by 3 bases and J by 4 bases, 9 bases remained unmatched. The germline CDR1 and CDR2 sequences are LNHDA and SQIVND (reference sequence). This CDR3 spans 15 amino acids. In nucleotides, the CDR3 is TGTGCCAGTAGTATCGGGCGAGGGGGCGAATACGAGCAGTACTTC. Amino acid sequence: CASSIGRGGEYEQYF.

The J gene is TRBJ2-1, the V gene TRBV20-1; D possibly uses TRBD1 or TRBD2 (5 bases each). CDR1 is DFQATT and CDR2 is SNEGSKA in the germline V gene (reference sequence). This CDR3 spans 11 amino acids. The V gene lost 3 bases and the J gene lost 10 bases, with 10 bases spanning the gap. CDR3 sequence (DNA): TGCAGTGCTAGTGACGAGGGGGAGCAGTTCTTC. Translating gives CSASDEGEQFF.

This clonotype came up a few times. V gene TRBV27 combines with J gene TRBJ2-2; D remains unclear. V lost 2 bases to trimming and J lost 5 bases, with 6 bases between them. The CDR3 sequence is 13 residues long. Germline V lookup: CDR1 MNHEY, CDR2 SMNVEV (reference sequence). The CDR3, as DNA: TGTGCCAGCAGTTTAATTTGGACCGGGGAGCTGTTTTTT. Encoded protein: CASSLIWTGELFF.

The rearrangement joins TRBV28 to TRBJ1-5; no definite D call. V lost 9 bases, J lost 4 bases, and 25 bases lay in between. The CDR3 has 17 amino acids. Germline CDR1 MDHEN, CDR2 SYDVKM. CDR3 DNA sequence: TGTGCCAGTTCTCTTGGGCTCCCCCCCTTAGGGAATCAGCCCCAGCATTTT. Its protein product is CASSLGLPPLGNQPQHF.

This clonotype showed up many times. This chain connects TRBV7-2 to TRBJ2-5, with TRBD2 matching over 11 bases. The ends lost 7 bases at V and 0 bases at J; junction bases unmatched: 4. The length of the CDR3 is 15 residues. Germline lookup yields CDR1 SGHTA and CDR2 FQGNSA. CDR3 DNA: TGTGCCAGCAAACTAGCGGGAGTACACCAAGAGACCCAGTACTTC. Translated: CASKLAGVHQETQYF.

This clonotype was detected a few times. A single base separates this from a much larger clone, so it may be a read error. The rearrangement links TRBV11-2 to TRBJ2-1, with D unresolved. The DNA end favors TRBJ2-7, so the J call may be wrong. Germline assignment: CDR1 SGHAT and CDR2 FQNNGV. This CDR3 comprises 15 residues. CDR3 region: CASSYGSAVYNEQYF. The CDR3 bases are TGTGCCAGCAGCTATGGGTCGGCGGTTTACAATGAGCAGTACTTC.

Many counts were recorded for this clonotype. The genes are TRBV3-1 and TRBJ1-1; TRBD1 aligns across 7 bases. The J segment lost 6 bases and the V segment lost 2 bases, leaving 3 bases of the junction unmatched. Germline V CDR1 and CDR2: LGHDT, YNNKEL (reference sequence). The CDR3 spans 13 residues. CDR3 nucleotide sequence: TGTGCCAGCAGCCAAAGAGGGGGCGCTGAAGCTTTCTTT. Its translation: CASSQRGGAEAFF.

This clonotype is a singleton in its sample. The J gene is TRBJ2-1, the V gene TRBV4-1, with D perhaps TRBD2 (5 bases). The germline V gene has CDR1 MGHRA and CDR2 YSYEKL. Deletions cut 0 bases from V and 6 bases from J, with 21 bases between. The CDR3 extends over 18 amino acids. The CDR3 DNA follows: TGCGCCAGCAGCCAAGAGTGGAGGAGAAAGGTTCGGGGCAATGAGCAGTTCTTC. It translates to CASSQEWRRKVRGNEQFF.

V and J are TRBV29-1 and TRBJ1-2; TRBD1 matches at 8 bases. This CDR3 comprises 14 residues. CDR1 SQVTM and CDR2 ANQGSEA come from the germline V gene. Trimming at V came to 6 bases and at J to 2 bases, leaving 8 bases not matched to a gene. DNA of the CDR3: TGCAGCGTGGTGGGACAGGCGACGAACTATGGCTACACCTTC. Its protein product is CSVVGQATNYGYTF.

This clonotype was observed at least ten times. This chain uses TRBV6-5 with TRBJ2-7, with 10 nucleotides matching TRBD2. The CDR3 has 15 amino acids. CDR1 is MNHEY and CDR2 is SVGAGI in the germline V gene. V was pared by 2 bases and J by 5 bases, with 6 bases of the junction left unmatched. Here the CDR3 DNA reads TGTGCCAGCAGTTACCAAGCGGGAGGGTTCGACGAGCAGTACTTC. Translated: CASSYQAGGFDEQYF.

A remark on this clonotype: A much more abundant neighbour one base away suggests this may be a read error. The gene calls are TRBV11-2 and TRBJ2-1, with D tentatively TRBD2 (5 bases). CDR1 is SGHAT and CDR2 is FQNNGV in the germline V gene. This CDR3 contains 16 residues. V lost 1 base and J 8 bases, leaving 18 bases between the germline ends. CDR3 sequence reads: CASSLAFRWEWYEQFF. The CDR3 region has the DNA TGTGCCAGCAGCTTAGCATTTCGGTGGGAGTGGTATGAGCAGTTCTTC.

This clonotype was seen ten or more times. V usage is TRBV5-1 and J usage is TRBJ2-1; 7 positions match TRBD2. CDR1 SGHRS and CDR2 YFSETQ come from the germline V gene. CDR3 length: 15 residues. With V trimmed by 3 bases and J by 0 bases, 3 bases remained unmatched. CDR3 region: CASSSRLASYNEQFF. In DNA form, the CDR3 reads TGCGCCAGCAGCTCCAGACTAGCCTCCTACAATGAGCAGTTCTTC.

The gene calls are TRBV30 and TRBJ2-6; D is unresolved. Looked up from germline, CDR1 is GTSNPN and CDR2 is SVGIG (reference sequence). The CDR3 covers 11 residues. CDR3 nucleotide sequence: TGTGGAACGGCTGGGGCCAACGTCCTGACTTTC. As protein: CGTAGANVLTF.

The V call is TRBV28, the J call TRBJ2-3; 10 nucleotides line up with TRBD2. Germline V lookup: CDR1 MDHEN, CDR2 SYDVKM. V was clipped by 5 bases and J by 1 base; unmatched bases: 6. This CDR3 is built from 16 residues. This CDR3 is CASSTSGRARTDTQYF. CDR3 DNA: TGTGCCAGCAGTACAAGCGGGAGGGCCCGCACAGATACGCAGTATTTT.

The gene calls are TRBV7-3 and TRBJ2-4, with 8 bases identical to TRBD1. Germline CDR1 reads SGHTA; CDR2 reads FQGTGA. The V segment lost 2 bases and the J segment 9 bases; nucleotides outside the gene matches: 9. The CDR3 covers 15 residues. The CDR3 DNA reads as TGTGCCAGCAGCTTAGGTGGCGGGACAGGCGGCATTCAGTACTTC. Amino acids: CASSLGGGTGGIQYF.

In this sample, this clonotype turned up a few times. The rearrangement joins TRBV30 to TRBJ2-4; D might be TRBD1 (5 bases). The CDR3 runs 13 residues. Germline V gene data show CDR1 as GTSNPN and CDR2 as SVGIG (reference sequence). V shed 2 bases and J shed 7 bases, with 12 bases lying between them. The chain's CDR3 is CAWSRYWGNIQYF. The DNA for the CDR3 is TGTGCCTGGAGTAGATATTGGGGCAACATTCAGTACTTC.

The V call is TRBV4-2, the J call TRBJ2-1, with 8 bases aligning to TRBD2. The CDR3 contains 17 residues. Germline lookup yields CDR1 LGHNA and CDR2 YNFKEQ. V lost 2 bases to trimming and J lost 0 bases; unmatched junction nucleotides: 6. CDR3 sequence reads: CASSQTTSEYSYNEQFF. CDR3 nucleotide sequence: TGTGCCAGCAGCCAAACGACTAGCGAGTACTCCTACAATGAGCAGTTCTTC.

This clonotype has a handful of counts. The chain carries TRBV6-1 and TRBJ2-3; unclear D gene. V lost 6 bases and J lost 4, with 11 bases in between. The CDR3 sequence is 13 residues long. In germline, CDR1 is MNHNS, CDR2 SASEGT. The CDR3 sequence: CASSDGNADTQYF. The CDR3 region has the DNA TGTGCCAGCAGCGATGGGAACGCAGATACGCAGTATTTT.

CDR3 coding DNA: TGTGCCAGCAGCCCCTTAGACAAGAACTACGAGCAGTACTTC. The encoded protein is CASSPLDKNYEQYF. The rearrangement joins TRBV5-6 to TRBJ2-7; no definite D call. V gave up 4 bases and J gave up 3 bases, with 14 bases separating them. The CDR3 extends over 14 amino acids. Germline V gene lookup returns CDR1 SGHDT and CDR2 YYEEEE.

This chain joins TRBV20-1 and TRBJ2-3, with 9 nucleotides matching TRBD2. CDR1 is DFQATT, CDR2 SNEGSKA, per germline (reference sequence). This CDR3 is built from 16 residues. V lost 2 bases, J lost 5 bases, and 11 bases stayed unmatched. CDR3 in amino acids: CSARKAGGTVGDTQYF. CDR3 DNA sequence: TGCAGTGCTAGAAAAGCGGGAGGCACGGTCGGAGATACGCAGTATTTT.

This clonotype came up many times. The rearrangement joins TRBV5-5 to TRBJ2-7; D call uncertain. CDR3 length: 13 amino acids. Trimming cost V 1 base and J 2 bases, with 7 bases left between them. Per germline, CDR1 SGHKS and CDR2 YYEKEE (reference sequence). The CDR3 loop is CASSLSPTYEQYF. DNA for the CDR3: TGTGCCAGCAGCTTGTCGCCGACCTACGAGCAGTACTTC.

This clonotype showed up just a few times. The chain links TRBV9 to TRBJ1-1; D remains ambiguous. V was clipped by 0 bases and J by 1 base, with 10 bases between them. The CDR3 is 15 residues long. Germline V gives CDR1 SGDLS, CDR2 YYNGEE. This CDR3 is CASSVASGRNTEAFF. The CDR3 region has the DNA TGTGCCAGCAGCGTAGCTTCGGGCAGGAACACTGAAGCTTTCTTT.

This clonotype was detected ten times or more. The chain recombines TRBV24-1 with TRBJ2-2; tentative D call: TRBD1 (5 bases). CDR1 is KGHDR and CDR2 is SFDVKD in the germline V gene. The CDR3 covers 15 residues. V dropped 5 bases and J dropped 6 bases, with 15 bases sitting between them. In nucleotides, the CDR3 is TGTGCCACCAGTGGTAGGGGTGAGGAAGCCGGGGAGCTGTTTTTT. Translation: CATSGRGEEAGELFF.